This T cell receptor beta chain was captured by sequencing in a study of T-cell reconstitution after alpha-beta-depleted transplantation in children. This clonotype came up many times. Its antigen is unknown. Using unique molecular identifiers, the investigators prepared the TCRbeta library. MiXCR, applied by TCRdb to the PCR reads, yields one record per CDR3 protein. The sample lists about 260,000 distinct CDR3 sequences; around 10% were seen once. Study-level results: T-cell counts and diversity were attributed mostly to newly produced T cells one year after transplant. The origin of high day-60 TCRbeta diversity in some patients lay in surviving recipient T cells and thymic progenitors. It was reported that alpha-beta T cells came from several hundred expanded graft clones (about two months after transplant).

CDR3 length: 16 amino acids. Trimming shortened V by 2 bases and J by 0 bases, and 8 bases separated the two germline ends. Germline-derived CDR1 and CDR2 are MNHEY and SMNVEV (reference sequence). Sequenced here: peripheral blood, sampled 180 days after TCRalphabeta/CD19-depleted stem cell transplant. The sequence was obtained from a male patient between 2 and 15 years old who had a stem cell transplant for chronic granulomatous disease, so the T cells may come from the graft donor. V is TRBV27 and J is TRBJ2-6; no clear D gene. The CDR3 protein is CASSLGANSGANVLTF. CDR3 DNA sequence: TGTGCCAGCAGTTTAGGTGCTAACTCTGGGGCCAACGTCCTGACTTTC.